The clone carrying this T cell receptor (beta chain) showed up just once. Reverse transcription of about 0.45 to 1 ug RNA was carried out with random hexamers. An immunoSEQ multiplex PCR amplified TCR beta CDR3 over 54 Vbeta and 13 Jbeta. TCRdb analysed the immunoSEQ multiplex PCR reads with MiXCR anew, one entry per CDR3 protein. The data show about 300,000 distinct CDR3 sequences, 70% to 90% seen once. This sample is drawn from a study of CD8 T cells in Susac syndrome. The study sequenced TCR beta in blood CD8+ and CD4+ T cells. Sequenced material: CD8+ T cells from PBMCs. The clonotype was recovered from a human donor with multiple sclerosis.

This chain's CDR3 is CASSLSSGANTEAFF. The DNA for the CDR3 is TGTGCCAGCAGTTTATCTTCGGGTGCCAACACTGAAGCTTTCTTT. J is TRBJ1-1 and V is TRBV27; no firm D call. Germline CDR1 MNHEY, CDR2 SMNVEV (reference sequence). This CDR3 contains 15 residues. Trimming left V 0 bases short and J 2 bases short, with 10 bases between.